The clone carrying this TCR beta chain was picked up a small number of times. Antigen specificity is unknown. By 5'RACE template switching, TCR cDNA was produced, with a universal primer site and UMIs added in the process. TCRdb used MiXCR to reprocess the 5' RACE reads, holding one entry per CDR3 protein. The sample includes hundreds of thousands of distinct CDR3 sequences, 18% of them seen just once. Per germline, CDR1 SGHTA and CDR2 FQGNSA. V lost 5 bases and J lost 2, with 14 bases in between. CDR3 length: 15 residues. This sample was included in a study of T cells after yellow fever vaccination. Study-wide points: Compared with primary, the secondary response was weaker and peaked at day 5, not 15. Post-booster repertoires contained most primary-vaccination clones again (about 95% CD4, around 88% CD8).

This clonotype was obtained from a man aged 18 to 30 who received the YFV17D yellow fever vaccine. V is TRBV7-2 and J is TRBJ2-3; a weak D match, TRBD1 (5 bases). This specimen consisted of PBMCs, obtained before the yellow fever booster vaccination. The CDR3 is CASSRLGQSTDTQYF. The DNA for the CDR3 is TGTGCCAGCAGCCGATTAGGACAATCCACAGATACGCAGTATTTT. The full variable domain, in which reference TRBV7-2 and TRBJ2-3 provide the parts outside the CDR3, is GAGVSQSPSNKVTEKGKDVELRCDPISGHTALYWYRQSLGQGLEFLIYFQGNSAPDKSGLPSDRFSAERTGGSVSTLTIQRTQQEDSAVYLCASSRLGQSTDTQYFGPGTRLTVL.